The text below deals with one T cell receptor (beta chain). The length of the CDR3 is 16 residues. With V trimmed by 7 bases and J by 3 bases, 12 bases remained unmatched. CDR1 and CDR2 from the germline V gene are MNHEY and SMNVEV (reference sequence). The record originates from a study of blood T cell repertoires in COVID-19. Authors' methods: Counts of nucleated cells, estimated from reference gene primer amplification, were obtained. TCRdb's table, derived via immunoSEQ multiplex PCR, lists solely in-frame clones and lacks some. V, J and clone size derive from that table, while D and trimming were established from the DNA sequence. The sample lists 200,000 to 300,000 clones, approximately 82% occurring once.

The sequencing input was peripheral blood. The sequence derives from a man aged 25 to 45 who had recovered from COVID-19. The rearrangement uses TRBV27 and TRBJ2-3; TRBD2 aligns across 8 bases. The chain's CDR3 is CASKPRSGGWTDTQYF. The CDR3 DNA reads TGTGCCAGCAAACCGAGAAGCGGGGGCTGGACAGATACGCAGTATTTT.